This section outlines one TCR beta chain sequence together with its context. This clone has a single count. Its antigen is unknown. Per-nucleotide qualities are absent, and no much larger clonotype sits a single base away. Relative to germline, V is 8 bases shorter and J is 2 bases shorter, with 15 bases between their ends. From cysteine to phenylalanine, the CDR3 is 15 amino acids long. Here the CDR3 DNA is all that survives: 45 bases in frame from base 1. The germline V gene gives CDR1 as MDHEN and CDR2 as SYDVKM. The entry originates in a study of blood T cell repertoires in COVID-19 (dated by TCRdb to about 2020). Study-level background: Samples covering the acute and convalescent phases of COVID-19 were provided by collaborators in the United States, Italy and Spain. The material from the prospective study consisted of cDNA or gDNA derived from T cells, B-cell-depleted T cells, or PBMCs. Subjects who had been exposed to COVID-19, were actively infected with it, or had recovered from it provided the deeply sampled blood TCRbeta repertoires that made up the dataset. The repertoires were released in a freely available public database intended as a resource for research on the immune response to SARS-CoV-2. The samples were drawn from two sources: the first 160 participants of the ongoing ImmuneRACE study, and 950 to 1,500 subjects contributed by 6 global collaborators. Sample metadata almost always included a de-identified subject ID, COVID-19 status, age in years and sex. Where HLA class I and class II types were available, the types were taken from metadata supplied by the sample provider, not from assay-based typing.

The collaborating institutions used their own protocols to collect whole blood in K2EDTA tubes. Collaborator samples were shipped for TCRbeta analysis as frozen whole blood, isolated PBMCs, or DNA extracted from either sample type. Summary of the overall study and its limitations: The amount of clinical and demographic metadata varied by source and participant and was provided uncurated.

TCRbeta CDR3 regions were amplified from genomic DNA using the immunoSEQ Assay, a bias-controlled multiplex PCR. In the original analysis: The number of nucleated cells in each sample was estimated by amplification of reference gene primers within the assay. Sequence reads were collapsed and filtered to measure the absolute abundance of every unique TCRbeta CDR3 rearrangement. For each sample, productive Simpson clonality was calculated by taking the square root of Simpson's diversity index across productive rearrangements. TCRdb obtained this table from immuneACCESS and retained in-frame rearrangements with V and J assigned. These tables miss some clones; where compared with another copy, unresolved V genes account for less than half of the shortfall, and the remainder is unexplained. From that table come the V and J calls and clone size; the DNA was used to work out D and trimming. This sample has roughly 120,000 clones in its table, and around four fifths of those were observed once. The ten largest clones capture 15% to 20% of the sample.

This receptor was identified in a woman aged 55-70 years with acute or convalescent COVID-19. The chain links TRBV28 with TRBJ2-2; matching of 5 bases hints at TRBD1 as the D gene. Sequenced: peripheral blood. For the CDR3, the sequence is CASSTGQGNTGELFF. The DNA sequence is TGTGCCAGCTCGACCGGGCAGGGAAACACCGGGGAGCTGTTTTTT.